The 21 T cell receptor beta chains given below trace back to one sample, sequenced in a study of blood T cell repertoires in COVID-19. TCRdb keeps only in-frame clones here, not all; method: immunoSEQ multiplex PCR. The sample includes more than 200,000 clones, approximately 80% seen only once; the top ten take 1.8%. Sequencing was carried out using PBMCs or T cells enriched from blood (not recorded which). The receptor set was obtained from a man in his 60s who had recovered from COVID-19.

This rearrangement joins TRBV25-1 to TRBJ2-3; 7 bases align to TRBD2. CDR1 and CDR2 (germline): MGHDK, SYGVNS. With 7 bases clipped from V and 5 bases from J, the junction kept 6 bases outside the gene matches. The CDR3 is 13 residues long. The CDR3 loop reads CASTLAGGDTQYF. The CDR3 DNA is TGTGCCAGCACTTTAGCGGGTGGAGATACGCAGTATTTT.

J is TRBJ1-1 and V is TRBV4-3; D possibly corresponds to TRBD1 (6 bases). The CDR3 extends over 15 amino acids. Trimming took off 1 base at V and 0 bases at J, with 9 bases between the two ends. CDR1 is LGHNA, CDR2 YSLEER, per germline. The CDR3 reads CASSQGRDMNTEAFF. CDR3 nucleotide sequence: TGCGCCAGCAGCCAAGGCAGGGACATGAACACTGAAGCTTTCTTT.

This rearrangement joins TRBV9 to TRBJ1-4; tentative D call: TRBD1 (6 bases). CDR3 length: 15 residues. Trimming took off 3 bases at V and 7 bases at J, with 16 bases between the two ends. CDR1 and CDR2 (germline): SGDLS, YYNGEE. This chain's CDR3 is CASSAPAQGSEKLFF. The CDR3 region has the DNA TGTGCCAGCAGCGCCCCGGCACAGGGTAGTGAAAAACTGTTTTTT.

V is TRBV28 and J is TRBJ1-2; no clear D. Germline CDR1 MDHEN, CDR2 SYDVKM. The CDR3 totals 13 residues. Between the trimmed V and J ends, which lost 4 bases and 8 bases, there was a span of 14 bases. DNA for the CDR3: TGTGCCAGCAGTTACGGGGATTTCGGCGGCTACACCTTC. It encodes CASSYGDFGGYTF.

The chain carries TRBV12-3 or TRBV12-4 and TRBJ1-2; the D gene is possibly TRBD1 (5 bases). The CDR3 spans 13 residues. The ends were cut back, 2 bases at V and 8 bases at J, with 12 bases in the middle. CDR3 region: CASSLSRVEGYTF. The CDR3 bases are TGTGCCAGCAGTTTAAGCAGGGTAGAGGGCTACACCTTC.

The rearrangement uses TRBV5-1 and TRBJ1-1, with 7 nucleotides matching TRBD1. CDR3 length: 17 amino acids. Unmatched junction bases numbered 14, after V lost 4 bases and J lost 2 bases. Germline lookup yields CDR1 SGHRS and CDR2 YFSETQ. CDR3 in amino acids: CASSAFGGSGGNTEAFF. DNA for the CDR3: TGCGCCAGCAGCGCATTTGGTGGTTCAGGGGGTAACACTGAAGCTTTCTTT.

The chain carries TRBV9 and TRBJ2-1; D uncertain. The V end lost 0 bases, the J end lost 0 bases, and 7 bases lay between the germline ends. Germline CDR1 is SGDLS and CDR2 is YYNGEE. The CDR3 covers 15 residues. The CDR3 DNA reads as TGTGCCAGCAGCGTAGGCATGGCCTCCTACAATGAGCAGTTCTTC. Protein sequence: CASSVGMASYNEQFF.

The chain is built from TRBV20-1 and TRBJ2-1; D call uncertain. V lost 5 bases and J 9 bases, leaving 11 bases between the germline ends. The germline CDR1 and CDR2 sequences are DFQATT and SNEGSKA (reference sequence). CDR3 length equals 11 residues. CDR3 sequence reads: CSAPLGGEQFF. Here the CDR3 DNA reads TGCAGTGCTCCGCTAGGTGGTGAGCAGTTCTTC.

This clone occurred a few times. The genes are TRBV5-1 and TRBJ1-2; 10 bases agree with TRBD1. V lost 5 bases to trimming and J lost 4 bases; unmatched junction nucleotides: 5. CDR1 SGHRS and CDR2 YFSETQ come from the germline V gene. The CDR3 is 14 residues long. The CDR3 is CASSRTGGTYGYTF. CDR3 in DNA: TGCGCCAGCAGTCGGACAGGGGGTACCTATGGCTACACCTTC.

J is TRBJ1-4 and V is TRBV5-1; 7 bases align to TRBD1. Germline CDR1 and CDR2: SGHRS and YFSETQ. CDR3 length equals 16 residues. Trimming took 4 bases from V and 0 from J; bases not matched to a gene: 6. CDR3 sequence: CASSTDRSATNEKLFF. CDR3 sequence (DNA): TGCGCCAGCAGCACGGACAGGAGCGCAACTAATGAAAAACTGTTTTTT.

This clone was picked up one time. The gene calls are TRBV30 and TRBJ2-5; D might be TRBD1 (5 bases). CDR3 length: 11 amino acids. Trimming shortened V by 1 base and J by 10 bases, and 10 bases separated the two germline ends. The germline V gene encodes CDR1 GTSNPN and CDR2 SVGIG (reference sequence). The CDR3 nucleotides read TGTGCCTGGAGTGGTGGGGCGGACCAGTACTTC. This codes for CAWSGGADQYF.

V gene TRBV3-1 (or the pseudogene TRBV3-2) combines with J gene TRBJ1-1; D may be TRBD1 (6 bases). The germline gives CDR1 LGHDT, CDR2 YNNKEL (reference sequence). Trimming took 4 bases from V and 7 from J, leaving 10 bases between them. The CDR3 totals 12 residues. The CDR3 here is CASSLGQIEAFF. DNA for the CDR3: TGTGCCAGCAGCCTCGGACAGATTGAAGCTTTCTTT.

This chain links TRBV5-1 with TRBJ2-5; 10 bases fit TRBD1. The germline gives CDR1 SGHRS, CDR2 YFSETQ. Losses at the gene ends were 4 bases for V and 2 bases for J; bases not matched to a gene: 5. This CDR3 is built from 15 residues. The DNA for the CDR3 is TGCGCCAGCAGCGGGAGGACAGGGGGTCAAGAGACCCAGTACTTC. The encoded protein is CASSGRTGGQETQYF.

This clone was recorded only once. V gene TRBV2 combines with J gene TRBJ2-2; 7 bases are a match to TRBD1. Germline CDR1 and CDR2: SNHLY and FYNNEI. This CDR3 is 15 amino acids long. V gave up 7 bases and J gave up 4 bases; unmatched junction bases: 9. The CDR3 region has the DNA TGTGCCAGCATGGGGTTGACAGGGCCCACCGGGGAGCTGTTTTTT. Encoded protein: CASMGLTGPTGELFF.

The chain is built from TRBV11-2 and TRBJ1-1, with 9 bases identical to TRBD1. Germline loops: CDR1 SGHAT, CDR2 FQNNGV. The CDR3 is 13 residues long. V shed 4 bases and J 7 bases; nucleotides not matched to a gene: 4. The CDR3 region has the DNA TGTGCCAGCAGCTATGGACAGGGGATTGAAGCTTTCTTT. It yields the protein CASSYGQGIEAFF.

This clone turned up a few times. The CDR3: CASSAGPGGGTEAFF. DNA for the CDR3: TGTGCCAGCAGCGCCGGCCCGGGGGGGGGCACTGAAGCTTTCTTT. This chain links TRBV9 with TRBJ1-1, with D maybe TRBD1 (5 bases). CDR1 and CDR2 (germline): SGDLS, YYNGEE. The CDR3 covers 15 residues. V was clipped by 3 bases and J by 4 bases, with 16 bases between them.

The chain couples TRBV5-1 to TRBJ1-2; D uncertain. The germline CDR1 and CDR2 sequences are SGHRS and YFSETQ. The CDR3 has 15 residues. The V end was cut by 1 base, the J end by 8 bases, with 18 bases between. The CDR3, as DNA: TGCGCCAGCAGCTTGTCGGCGGGCCGCCAGCGGGGCTACACCTTC. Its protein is CASSLSAGRQRGYTF.

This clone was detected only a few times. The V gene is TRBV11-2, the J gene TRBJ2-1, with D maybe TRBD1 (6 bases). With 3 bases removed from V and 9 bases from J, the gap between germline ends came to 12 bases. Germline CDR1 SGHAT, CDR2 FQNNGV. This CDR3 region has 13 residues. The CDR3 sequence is CASSLGDRIEQFF. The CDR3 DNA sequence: TGTGCCAGCAGCTTGGGAGACAGGATTGAGCAGTTCTTC.

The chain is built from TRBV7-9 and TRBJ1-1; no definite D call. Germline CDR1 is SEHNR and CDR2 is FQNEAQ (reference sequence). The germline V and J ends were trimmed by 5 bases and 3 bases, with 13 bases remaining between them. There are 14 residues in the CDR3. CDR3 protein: CASSPISGDTEAFF. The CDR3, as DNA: TGTGCCAGCAGCCCAATCAGCGGGGACACTGAAGCTTTCTTT.

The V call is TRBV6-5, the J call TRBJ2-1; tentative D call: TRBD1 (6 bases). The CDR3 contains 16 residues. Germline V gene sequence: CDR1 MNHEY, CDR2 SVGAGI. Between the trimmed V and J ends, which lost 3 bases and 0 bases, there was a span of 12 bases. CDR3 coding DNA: TGTGCCAGCAGTTATTCGACAGGCAGCTCCTACAATGAGCAGTTCTTC. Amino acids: CASSYSTGSSYNEQFF.

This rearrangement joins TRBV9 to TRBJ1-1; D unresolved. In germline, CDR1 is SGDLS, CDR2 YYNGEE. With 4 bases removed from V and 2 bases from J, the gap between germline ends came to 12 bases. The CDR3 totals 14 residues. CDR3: CASSPATTNTEAFF. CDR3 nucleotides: TGTGCCAGCAGCCCCGCTACCACCAACACTGAAGCTTTCTTT.